Sequencing of this T cell receptor beta chain was carried out in a study of CD8 T cells in ankylosing spondylitis. Study observations and caveats: In peripheral blood, disease-linked CD8+ clones occurred at relatively low frequencies. One TCR beta motif, made up of several highly homologous variants, appeared characteristic of ankylosing spondylitis blood.

TCR beta libraries were made by quantitative 5'-RACE with molecular barcodes. TCRdb processed the 5' RACE reads anew with MiXCR; each CDR3 protein has one entry. Of roughly 700,000 distinct CDR3 sequences detected, under 20% appear once; the ten largest clones hold 19%. This clonotype was seen more than once but under ten times. Its specificity is unknown. This TCR was sampled from a male donor with ankylosing spondylitis. The sample taken for sequencing was blood, either unsorted or a sorted T cell fraction (not recorded which).

This chain's CDR3 is CASTQWDSSYEQYF. For the CDR3, the DNA is TGTGCCAGCACCCAATGGGACAGCTCCTACGAGCAGTACTTC. The J gene is TRBJ2-7, the V gene TRBV7-9; 7 nucleotides agree with TRBD1. This CDR3 has 14 residues. J lost 0 bases, V lost 7 bases, and 6 bases had no gene match. In germline, CDR1 is SEHNR, CDR2 FQNEAQ (reference sequence).